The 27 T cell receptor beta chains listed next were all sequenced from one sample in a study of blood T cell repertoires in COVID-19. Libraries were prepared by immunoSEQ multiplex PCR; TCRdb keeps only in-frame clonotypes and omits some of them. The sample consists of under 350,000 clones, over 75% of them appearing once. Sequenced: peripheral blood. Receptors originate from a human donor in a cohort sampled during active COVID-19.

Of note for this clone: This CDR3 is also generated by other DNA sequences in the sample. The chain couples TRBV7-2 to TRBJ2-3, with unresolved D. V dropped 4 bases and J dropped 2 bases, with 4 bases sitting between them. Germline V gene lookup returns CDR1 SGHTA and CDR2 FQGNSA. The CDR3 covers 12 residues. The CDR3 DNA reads TGTGCCAGCAGCTCCTACACAGATACGCAGTATTTT. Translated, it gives CASSSYTDTQYF.

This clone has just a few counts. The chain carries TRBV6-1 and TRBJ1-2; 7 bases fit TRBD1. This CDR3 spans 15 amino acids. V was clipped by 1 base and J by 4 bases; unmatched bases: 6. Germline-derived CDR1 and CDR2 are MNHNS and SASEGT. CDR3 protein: CASSEGGGLSYGYTF. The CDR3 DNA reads TGTGCCAGCAGTGAAGGAGGGGGCTTGAGCTATGGCTACACCTTC.

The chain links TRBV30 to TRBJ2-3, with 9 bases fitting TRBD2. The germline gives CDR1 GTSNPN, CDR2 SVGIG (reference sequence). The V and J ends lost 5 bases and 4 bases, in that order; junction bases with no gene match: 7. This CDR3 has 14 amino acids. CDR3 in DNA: TGTGCCTGGGAGAAAGCGGGAGGCGCAGATACGCAGTATTTT. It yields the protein CAWEKAGGADTQYF.

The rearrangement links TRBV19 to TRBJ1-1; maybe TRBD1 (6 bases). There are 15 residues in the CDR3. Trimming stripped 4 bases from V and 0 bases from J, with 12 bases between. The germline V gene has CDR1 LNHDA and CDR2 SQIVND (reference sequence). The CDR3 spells CASSSLRGLNTEAFF. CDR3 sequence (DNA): TGTGCCAGTAGTAGCCTGAGGGGGTTGAACACTGAAGCTTTCTTT.

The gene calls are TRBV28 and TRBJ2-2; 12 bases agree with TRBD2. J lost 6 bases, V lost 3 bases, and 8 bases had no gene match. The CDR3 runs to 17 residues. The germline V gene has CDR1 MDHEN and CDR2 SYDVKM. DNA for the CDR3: TGTGCCAGCAGTTTGGTTGCATCTAGCGGGAGGGCCGGGGAGCTGTTTTTT. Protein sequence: CASSLVASSGRAGELFF. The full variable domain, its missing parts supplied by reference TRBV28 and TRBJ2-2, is DVKVTQSSRYLVKRTGEKVFLECVQDMDHENMFWYRQDPGLGLRLIYFSYDVKMKEKGDIPEGYSVSREKKERFSLILESASTNQTSMYLCASSLVASSGRAGELFFGEGSRLTVL.

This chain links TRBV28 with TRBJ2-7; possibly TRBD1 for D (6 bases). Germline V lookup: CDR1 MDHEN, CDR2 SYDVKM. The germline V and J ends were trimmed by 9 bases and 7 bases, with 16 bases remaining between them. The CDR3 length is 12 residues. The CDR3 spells CASTGTLGEQYF. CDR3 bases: TGTGCCAGTACCGGGACACTAGGAGAGCAGTACTTC.

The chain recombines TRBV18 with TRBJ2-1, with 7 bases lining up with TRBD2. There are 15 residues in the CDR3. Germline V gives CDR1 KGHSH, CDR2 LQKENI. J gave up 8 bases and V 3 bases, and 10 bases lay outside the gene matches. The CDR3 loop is CASSPMGEGRDEQFF. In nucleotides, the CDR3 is TGTGCCAGCTCACCTATGGGGGAGGGCCGTGATGAGCAGTTCTTC.

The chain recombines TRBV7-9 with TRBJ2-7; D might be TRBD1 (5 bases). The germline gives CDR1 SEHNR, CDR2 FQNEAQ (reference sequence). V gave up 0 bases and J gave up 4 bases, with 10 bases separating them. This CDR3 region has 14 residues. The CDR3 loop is CASSLAAGIYEQYF. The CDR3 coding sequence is TGTGCCAGCAGCTTAGCGGCAGGGATATACGAGCAGTACTTC.

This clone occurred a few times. CDR3 sequence (DNA): TGTGCCAGCAGCCAAATATTCGACGGATCGGGAGAGCAGTACTTC. This codes for CASSQIFDGSGEQYF. The chain uses TRBV14 and TRBJ2-7; the D gene is possibly TRBD2 (5 bases). Trimming cost V 2 bases and J 7 bases, with 18 bases left between them. This CDR3 is built from 15 residues. CDR1 is SGHDN, CDR2 FVKESK, per germline.

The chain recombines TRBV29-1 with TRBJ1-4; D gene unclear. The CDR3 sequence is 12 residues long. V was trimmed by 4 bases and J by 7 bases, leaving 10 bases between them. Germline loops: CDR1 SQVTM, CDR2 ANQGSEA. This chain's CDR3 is CSVGGYREKLFF. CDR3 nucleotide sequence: TGCAGCGTTGGCGGATATCGTGAAAAACTGTTTTTT. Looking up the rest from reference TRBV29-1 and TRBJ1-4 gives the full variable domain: SAVISQKPSRDICQRGTSLTIQCQVDSQVTMMFWYRQQPGQSLTLIATANQGSEATYESGFVIDKFPISRPNLTFSTLTVSNMSPEDSSIYLCSVGGYREKLFFGSGTQLSVL.

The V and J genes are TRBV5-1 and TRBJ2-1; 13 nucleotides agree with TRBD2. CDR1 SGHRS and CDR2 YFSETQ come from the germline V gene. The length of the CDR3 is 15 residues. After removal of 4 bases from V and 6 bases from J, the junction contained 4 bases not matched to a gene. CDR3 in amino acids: CASSILAGGLNEQFF. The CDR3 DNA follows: TGCGCCAGCAGCATACTAGCGGGAGGGCTCAATGAGCAGTTCTTC.

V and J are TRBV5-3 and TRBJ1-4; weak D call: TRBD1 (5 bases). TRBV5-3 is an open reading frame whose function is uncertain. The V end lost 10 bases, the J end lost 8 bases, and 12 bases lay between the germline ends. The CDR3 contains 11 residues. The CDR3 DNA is TGTGCCTACCCTGGGGGGGAAAAACTGTTTTTT. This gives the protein CAYPGGEKLFF.

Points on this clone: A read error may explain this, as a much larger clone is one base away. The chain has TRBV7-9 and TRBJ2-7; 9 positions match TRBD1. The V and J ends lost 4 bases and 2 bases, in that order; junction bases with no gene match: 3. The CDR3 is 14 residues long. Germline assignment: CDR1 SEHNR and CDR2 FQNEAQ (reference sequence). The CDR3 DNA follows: TGTGCCAGCAGCTCAGACAGGGGGACCTACGAGCAGTACTTC. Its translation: CASSSDRGTYEQYF.

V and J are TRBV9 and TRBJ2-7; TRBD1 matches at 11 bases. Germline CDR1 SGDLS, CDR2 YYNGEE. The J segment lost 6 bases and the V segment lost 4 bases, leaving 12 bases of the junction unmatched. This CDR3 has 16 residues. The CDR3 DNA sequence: TGTGCCAGCAGCCCCAGCCCGGGGACAGGGGGATCCGAGCAGTACTTC. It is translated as CASSPSPGTGGSEQYF.

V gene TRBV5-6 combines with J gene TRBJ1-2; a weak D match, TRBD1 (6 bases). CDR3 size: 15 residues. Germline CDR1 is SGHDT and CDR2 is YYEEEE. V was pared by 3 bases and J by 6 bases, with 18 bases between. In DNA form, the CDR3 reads TGTGCCAGCAGCTCCAGGGGCCCCAGGGTAGATGGCTACACCTTC. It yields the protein CASSSRGPRVDGYTF.

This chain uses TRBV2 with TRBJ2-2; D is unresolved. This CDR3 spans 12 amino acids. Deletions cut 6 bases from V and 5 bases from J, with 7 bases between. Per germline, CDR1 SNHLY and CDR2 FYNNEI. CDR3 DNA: TGTGCCAGCAGGCCTAGGACCGGGGAGCTGTTTTTT. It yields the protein CASRPRTGELFF.

CDR3 sequence reads: CAWSVMLAGGSSYNEQFF. The CDR3 bases are TGTGCCTGGAGTGTAATGCTAGCGGGAGGAAGCTCCTACAATGAGCAGTTCTTC. The rearrangement joins TRBV30 to TRBJ2-1, with 11 bases fitting TRBD2. Germline V gene sequence: CDR1 GTSNPN, CDR2 SVGIG (reference sequence). This CDR3 contains 18 residues. V lost 0 bases, J lost 0 bases, and 7 bases stayed unmatched.

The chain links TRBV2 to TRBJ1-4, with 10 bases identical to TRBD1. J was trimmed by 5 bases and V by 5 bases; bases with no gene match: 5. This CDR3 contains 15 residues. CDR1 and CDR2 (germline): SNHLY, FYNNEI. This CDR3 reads CASSFSGQGNEKLFF. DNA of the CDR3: TGTGCCAGCAGTTTCTCGGGACAGGGGAATGAAAAACTGTTTTTT.

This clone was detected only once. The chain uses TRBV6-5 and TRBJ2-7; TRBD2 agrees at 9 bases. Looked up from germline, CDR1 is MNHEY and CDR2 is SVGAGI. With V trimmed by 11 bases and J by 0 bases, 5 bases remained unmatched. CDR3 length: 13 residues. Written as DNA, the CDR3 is TGTGCCGTAACGCGGGAGGGCTCCTACGAGCAGTACTTC. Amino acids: CAVTREGSYEQYF.

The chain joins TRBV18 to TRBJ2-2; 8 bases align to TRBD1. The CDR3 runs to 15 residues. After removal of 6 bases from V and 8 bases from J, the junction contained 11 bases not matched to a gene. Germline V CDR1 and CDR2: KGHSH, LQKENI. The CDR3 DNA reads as TGTGCCAGCTCCCCGGGACAGGCCAACTTTGGGGAGCTGTTTTTT. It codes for CASSPGQANFGELFF.

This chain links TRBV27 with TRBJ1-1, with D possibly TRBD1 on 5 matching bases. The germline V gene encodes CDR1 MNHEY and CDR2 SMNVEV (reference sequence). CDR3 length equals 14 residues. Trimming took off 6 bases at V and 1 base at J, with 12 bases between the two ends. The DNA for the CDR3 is TGTGCCAGCAGGCTGACAGTAGCGAACACTGAAGCTTTCTTT. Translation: CASRLTVANTEAFF.

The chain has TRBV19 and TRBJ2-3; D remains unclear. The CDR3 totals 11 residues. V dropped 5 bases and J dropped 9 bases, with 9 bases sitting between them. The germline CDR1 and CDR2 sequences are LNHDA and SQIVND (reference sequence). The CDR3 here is CASSQTETQYF. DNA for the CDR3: TGTGCCAGTAGTCAGACGGAGACGCAGTATTTT.

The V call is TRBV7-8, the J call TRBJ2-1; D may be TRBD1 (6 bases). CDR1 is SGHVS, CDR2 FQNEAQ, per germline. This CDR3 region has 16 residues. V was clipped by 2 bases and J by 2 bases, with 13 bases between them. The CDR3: CASSLSEGGPYNEQFF. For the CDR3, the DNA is TGTGCCAGCAGCTTATCCGAAGGGGGACCCTACAATGAGCAGTTCTTC.

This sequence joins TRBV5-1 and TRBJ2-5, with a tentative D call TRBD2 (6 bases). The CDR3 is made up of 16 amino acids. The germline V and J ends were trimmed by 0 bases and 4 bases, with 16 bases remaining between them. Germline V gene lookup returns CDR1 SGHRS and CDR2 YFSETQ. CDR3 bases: TGCGCCAGCAGCTTGGTGGGACTCGGAGGTCGAGAGACCCAGTACTTC. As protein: CASSLVGLGGRETQYF.

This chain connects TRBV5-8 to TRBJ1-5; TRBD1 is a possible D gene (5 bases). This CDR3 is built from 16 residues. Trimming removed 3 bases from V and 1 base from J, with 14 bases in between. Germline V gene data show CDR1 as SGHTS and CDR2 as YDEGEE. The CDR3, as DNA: TGTGCCAGCAGCTCGGGGGTAGCGACAAGCAATCAGCCCCAGCATTTT. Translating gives CASSSGVATSNQPQHF.

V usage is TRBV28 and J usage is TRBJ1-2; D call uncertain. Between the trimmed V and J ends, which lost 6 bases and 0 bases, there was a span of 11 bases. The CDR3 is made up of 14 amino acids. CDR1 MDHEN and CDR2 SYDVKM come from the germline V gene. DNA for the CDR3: TGTGCCAGCAGCTCACAGATTCCTAACTATGGCTACACCTTC. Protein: CASSSQIPNYGYTF.

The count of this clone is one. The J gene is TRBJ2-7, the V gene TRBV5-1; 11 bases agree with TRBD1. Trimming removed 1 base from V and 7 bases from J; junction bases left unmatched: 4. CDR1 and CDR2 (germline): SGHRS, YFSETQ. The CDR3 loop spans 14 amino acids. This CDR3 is CASSLTGQGVEQYF. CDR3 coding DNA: TGCGCCAGCAGCTTGACGGGACAGGGGGTAGAGCAGTACTTC.